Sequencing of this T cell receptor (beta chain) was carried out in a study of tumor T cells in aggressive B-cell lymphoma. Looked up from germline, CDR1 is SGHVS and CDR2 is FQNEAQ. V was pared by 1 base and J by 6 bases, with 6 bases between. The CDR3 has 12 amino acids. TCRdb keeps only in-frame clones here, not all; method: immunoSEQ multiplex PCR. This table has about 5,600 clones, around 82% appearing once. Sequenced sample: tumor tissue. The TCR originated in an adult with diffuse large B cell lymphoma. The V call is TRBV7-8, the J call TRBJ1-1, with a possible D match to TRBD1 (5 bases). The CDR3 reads CASSLGRAEAFF. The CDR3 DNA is TGTGCCAGCAGCTTAGGCAGGGCTGAAGCTTTCTTT.